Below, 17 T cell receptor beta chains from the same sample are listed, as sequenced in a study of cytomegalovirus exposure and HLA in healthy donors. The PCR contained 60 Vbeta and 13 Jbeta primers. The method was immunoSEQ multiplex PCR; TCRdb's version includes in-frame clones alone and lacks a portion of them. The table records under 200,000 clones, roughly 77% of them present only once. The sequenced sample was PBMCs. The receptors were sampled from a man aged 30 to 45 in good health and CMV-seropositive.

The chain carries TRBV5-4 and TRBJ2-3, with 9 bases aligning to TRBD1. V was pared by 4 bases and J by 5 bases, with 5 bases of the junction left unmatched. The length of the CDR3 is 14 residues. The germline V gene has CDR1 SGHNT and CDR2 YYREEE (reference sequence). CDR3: CASSPGQGIDTQYF. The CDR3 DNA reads TGTGCCAGCAGCCCGGGACAGGGAATAGATACGCAGTATTTT.

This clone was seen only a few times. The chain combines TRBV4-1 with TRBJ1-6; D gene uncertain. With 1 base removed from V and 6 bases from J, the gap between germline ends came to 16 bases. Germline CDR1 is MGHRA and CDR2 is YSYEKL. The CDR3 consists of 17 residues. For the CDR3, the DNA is TGCGCCAGCAGCCAAGGCGCCCGGGGAGGAGTTAATTCACCCCTCCACTTT. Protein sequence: CASSQGARGGVNSPLHF.

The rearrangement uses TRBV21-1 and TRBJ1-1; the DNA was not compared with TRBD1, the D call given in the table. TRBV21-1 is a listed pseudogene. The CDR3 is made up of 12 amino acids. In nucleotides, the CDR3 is TGTGCCAGCATCCCAGAGGGGGAAGGAGCTTTCTTT. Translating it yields CASIPEGEGAFF.

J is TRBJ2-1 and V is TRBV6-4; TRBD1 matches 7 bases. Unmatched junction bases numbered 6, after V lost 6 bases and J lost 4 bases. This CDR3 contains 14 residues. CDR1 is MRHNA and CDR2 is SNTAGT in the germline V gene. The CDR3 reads CASSPGTEYNEQFF. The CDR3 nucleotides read TGTGCCAGCAGCCCCGGGACAGAGTACAATGAGCAGTTCTTC.

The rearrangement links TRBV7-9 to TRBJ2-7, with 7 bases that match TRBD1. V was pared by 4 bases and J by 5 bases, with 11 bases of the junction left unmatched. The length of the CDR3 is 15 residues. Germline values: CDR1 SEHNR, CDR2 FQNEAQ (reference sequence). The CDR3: CASSSRDSPGHEQYF. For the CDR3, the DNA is TGTGCCAGCAGCTCCCGGGACAGCCCAGGACACGAGCAGTACTTC. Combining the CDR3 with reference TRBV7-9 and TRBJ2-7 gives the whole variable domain DTGVSQNPRHKITKRGQNVTFRCDPISEHNRLYWYRQTLGQGPEFLTYFQNEAQLEKSRLLSDRFSAERPKGSFSTLEIQRTEQGDSAMYLCASSSRDSPGHEQYFGPGTRLTVT.

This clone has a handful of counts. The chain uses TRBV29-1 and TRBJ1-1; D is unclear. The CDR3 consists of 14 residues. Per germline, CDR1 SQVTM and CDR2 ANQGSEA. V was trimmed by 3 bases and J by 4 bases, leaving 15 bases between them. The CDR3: CSVELRPRGTEAFF. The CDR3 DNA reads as TGCAGCGTTGAGTTGCGTCCGCGGGGCACTGAAGCTTTCTTT.

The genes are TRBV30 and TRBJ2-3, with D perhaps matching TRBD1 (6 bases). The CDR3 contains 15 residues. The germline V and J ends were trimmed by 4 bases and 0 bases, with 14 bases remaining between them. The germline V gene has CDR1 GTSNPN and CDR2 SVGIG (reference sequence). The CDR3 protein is CAWNTGSTSTDTQYF. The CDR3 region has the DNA TGTGCCTGGAATACAGGGAGTACTAGCACAGATACGCAGTATTTT.

Here the CDR3 reads CSDTGGQNYGYTF. DNA for the CDR3: TGCAGCGATACAGGGGGCCAAAACTATGGCTACACCTTC. The V and J genes are TRBV29-1 and TRBJ1-2; 9 nucleotides match TRBD1. Germline trimming cut 7 bases from V and 2 bases from J; bases unmatched to any gene: 5. The CDR3 extends over 13 amino acids. Germline-derived CDR1 and CDR2 are SQVTM and ANQGSEA.

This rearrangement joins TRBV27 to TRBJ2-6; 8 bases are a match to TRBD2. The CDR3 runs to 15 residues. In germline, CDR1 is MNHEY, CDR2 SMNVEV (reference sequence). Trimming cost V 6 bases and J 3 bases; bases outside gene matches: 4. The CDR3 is CASSPGGRGANVLTF. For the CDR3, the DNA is TGTGCCAGCAGCCCGGGGGGGCGTGGGGCCAACGTCCTGACTTTC.

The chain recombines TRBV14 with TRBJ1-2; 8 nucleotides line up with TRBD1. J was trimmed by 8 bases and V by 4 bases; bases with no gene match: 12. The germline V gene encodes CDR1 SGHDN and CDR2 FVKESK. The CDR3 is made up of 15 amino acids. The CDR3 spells CASSPTDRDKGGYTF. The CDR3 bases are TGTGCCAGCAGCCCCACGGACAGGGACAAAGGGGGCTACACCTTC.

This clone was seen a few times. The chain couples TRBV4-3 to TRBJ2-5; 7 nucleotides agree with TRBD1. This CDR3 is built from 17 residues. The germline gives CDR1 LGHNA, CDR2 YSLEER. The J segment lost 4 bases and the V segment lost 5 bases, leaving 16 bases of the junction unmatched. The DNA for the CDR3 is TGCGCCAGCAGCGCACAAGTCGGGACAGACGGTGGAGAGACCCAGTACTTC. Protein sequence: CASSAQVGTDGGETQYF.

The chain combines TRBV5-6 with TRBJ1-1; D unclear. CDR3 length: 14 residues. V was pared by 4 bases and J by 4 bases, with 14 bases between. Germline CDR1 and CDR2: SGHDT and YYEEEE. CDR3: CASSPGFLRTEAFF. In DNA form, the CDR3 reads TGTGCCAGCAGCCCGGGATTTCTTCGCACTGAAGCTTTCTTT.

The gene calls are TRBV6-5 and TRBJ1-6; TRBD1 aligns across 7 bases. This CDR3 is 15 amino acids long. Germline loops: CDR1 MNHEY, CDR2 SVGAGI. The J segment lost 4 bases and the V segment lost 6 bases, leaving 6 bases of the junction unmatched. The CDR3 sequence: CASSSGGEYNSPLHF. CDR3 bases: TGTGCCAGCAGCTCAGGGGGTGAATATAATTCACCCCTCCACTTT.

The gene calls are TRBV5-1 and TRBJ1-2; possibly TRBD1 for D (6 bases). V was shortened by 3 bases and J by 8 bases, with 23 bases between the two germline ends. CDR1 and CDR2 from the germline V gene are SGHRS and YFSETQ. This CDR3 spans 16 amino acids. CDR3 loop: CASSSGQNRDLLGYTF. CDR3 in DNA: TGCGCCAGCAGCTCAGGGCAAAACAGGGATCTATTAGGCTACACCTTC.

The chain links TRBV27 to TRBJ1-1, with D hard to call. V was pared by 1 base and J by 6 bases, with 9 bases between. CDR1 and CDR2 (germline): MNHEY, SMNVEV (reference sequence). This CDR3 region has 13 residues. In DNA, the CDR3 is TGTGCCAGCAGTTTATTGGCAGGCTCTGAAGCTTTCTTT. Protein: CASSLLAGSEAFF.

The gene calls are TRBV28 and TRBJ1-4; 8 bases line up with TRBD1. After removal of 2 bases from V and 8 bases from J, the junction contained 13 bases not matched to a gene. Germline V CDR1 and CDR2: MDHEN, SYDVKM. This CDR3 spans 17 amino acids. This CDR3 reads CASSLTGTGSFGEKLFF. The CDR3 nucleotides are TGTGCCAGCAGTTTAACCGGGACAGGTTCCTTTGGGGAAAAACTGTTTTTT.

The CDR3 DNA is TGTGCCAGCAGCCCGCCGGGACAGGCCGTCTCCTACGAGCAGTACTTC. Protein sequence: CASSPPGQAVSYEQYF. V gene TRBV5-6 combines with J gene TRBJ2-7; 8 bases align to TRBD1. Germline assignment: CDR1 SGHDT and CDR2 YYEEEE. CDR3 length: 16 amino acids. The V and J ends lost 4 bases and 0 bases, in that order; junction bases with no gene match: 9.